Below, 17 T cell receptor beta chains from the same sample are listed, as sequenced in a study of blood T cell repertoires in COVID-19. Using immunoSEQ multiplex PCR, the repertoire was profiled, and TCRdb retains in-frame clones only, with some absent. In the table there are hundreds of thousands of clones, almost 90% of which are singletons. The sample comprised peripheral blood. Receptor source: a woman in her forties with COVID-19, enrolled during active disease.

The chain has TRBV5-1 and TRBJ1-5; D gene uncertain. The CDR3 totals 13 residues. The ends were cut back, 3 bases at V and 3 bases at J, with 7 bases in the middle. Germline V gives CDR1 SGHRS, CDR2 YFSETQ. The CDR3 DNA sequence: TGCGCCAGCAGCTCGGACTTCAATCAGCCCCAGCATTTT. This encodes CASSSDFNQPQHF.

There are a few counts of this clone. The chain employs TRBV14 and TRBJ1-1, with 7 positions matching TRBD1. V lost 1 base, J lost 1 base, and 3 bases stayed unmatched. This CDR3 has 15 amino acids. Germline V gene data show CDR1 as SGHDN and CDR2 as FVKESK. CDR3 region: CASSQAAGGNTEAFF. In nucleotides, the CDR3 is TGTGCCAGCAGCCAAGCGGCAGGGGGGAACACTGAAGCTTTCTTT.

This CDR3 reads CASSLAGMNTEAFF. DNA of the CDR3: TGTGCCAGCAGCTTAGCAGGGATGAACACTGAAGCTTTCTTT. V is TRBV7-3 and J is TRBJ1-1; weak D call: TRBD1 (5 bases). This CDR3 region has 14 residues. Trimming removed 2 bases at V and 0 bases at J, with 7 bases between. Germline assignment: CDR1 SGHTA and CDR2 FQGTGA.

This rearrangement joins TRBV5-6 to TRBJ1-4; 7 positions agree with TRBD1. The germline V gene has CDR1 SGHDT and CDR2 YYEEEE. The trim removed 9 bases at V and 0 bases at J, leaving 11 bases unmatched. The CDR3 has 16 amino acids. CDR3 protein: CAIRPGQLATNEKLFF. CDR3 DNA: TGTGCCATACGACCGGGACAGCTTGCAACTAATGAAAAACTGTTTTTT. The variable domain in full, completed from reference TRBV5-6 and TRBJ1-4, reads DAGVTQSPTHLIKTRGQQVTLRCSPKSGHDTVSWYQQALGQGPQFIFQYYEEEERQRGNFPDRFSGHQFPNYSSELNVNALLLGDSALYLCAIRPGQLATNEKLFFGSGTQLSVL.

This clone was picked up one time. The chain uses TRBV6-5 and TRBJ2-7, with 8 positions matching TRBD1. With V trimmed by 5 bases and J by 2 bases, 5 bases remained unmatched. From germline, CDR1 is MNHEY and CDR2 SVGAGI. The CDR3 is made up of 14 amino acids. CDR3: CASSRTGSTYEQYF. The CDR3 bases are TGTGCCAGCAGTCGGACAGGGTCAACCTACGAGCAGTACTTC.

The rearrangement uses TRBV30 and TRBJ2-4; D might be TRBD1 (5 bases). The CDR3 contains 13 residues. Trimming stripped 0 bases from V and 8 bases from J, with 11 bases between. Germline V gives CDR1 GTSNPN, CDR2 SVGIG (reference sequence). The CDR3 coding sequence is TGTGCCTGGAGTGTGATGGGGCTAGACATTCAGTACTTC. This codes for CAWSVMGLDIQYF.

V usage is TRBV5-1 and J usage is TRBJ2-3, with a possible D match to TRBD2 (6 bases). The CDR3 has 14 amino acids. The germline V gene has CDR1 SGHRS and CDR2 YFSETQ. With 4 bases removed from V and 2 bases from J, the gap between germline ends came to 11 bases. CDR3 amino acids: CASSQRDFTDTQYF. The CDR3 DNA sequence: TGCGCCAGCAGCCAAAGGGACTTCACAGATACGCAGTATTTT.

The chain combines TRBV19 with TRBJ2-5; D may be TRBD1 (6 bases). The CDR3 consists of 12 residues. V was clipped by 5 bases and J by 5 bases, with 9 bases between them. In germline, CDR1 is LNHDA, CDR2 SQIVND (reference sequence). The CDR3 loop is CASSAGVETQYF. The CDR3 DNA reads TGTGCCAGTAGTGCAGGGGTGGAGACCCAGTACTTC. The whole variable domain, remainder taken from reference TRBV19 and TRBJ2-5, is DGGITQSPKYLFRKEGQNVTLSCEQNLNHDAMYWYRQDPGQGLRLIYYSQIVNDFQKGDIAEGYSVSREKKESFPLTVTSAQKNPTAFYLCASSAGVETQYFGPGTRLLVL.

This clone was observed once. This rearrangement joins TRBV5-6 to TRBJ2-7; D may be TRBD2 (5 bases). Germline lookup yields CDR1 SGHDT and CDR2 YYEEEE. This CDR3 has 15 amino acids. V was clipped by 0 bases and J by 1 base, with 11 bases between them. In nucleotides, the CDR3 is TGTGCCAGCAGCTTGGACTTCCGCGGGTCCTACGAGCAGTACTTC. Its translation is CASSLDFRGSYEQYF.

The chain has TRBV25-1 and TRBJ1-1, with a possible D match to TRBD1 (5 bases). V lost 4 bases, J lost 6 bases, and 9 bases lay in between. Germline CDR1 MGHDK, CDR2 SYGVNS. The CDR3 is 12 amino acids. CDR3 bases: TGTGCCAGCAGTGGTATCAGGGCTGAAGCTTTCTTT. Amino acid sequence: CASSGIRAEAFF. Looking up the rest from reference TRBV25-1 and TRBJ1-1 gives the full variable domain: EADIYQTPRYLVIGTGKKITLECSQTMGHDKMYWYQQDPGMELHLIHYSYGVNSTEKGDLSSESTVSRIRTEHFPLTLESARPSHTSQYLCASSGIRAEAFFGQGTRLTVV.

The genes are TRBV7-9 and TRBJ2-3, with TRBD2 matching 13 bases. The ends lost 6 bases at V and 3 bases at J; junction bases unmatched: 3. The CDR3 has 15 amino acids. Germline CDR1 is SEHNR and CDR2 is FQNEAQ (reference sequence). This CDR3 is CASRRTSGGTDTQYF. In DNA form, the CDR3 reads TGTGCCAGCAGGAGGACTAGCGGGGGAACAGATACGCAGTATTTT.

The J gene is TRBJ1-2, the V gene TRBV27; maybe TRBD1 (6 bases). Germline V CDR1 and CDR2: MNHEY, SMNVEV (reference sequence). CDR3 length equals 14 residues. V lost 6 bases, J lost 4 bases, and 15 bases lay in between. CDR3 loop: CASRDFQGPYGYTF. The CDR3, as DNA: TGTGCCAGCAGGGATTTTCAGGGGCCCTATGGCTACACCTTC.

The gene calls are TRBV20-1 and TRBJ2-7; weak D call: TRBD1 (5 bases). The CDR3 contains 14 residues. Deletions cut 3 bases from V and 2 bases from J, with 14 bases between. Germline V gene lookup returns CDR1 DFQATT and CDR2 SNEGSKA (reference sequence). CDR3 nucleotide sequence: TGCAGTGCTAGTAGCCAGGGAAAGGCCTACGAGCAGTACTTC. It translates to CSASSQGKAYEQYF.

This sequence joins TRBV27 and TRBJ1-1; D is possibly TRBD1 (5 bases). V was pared by 7 bases and J by 7 bases, with 16 bases between. Germline CDR1 and CDR2: MNHEY and SMNVEV (reference sequence). The CDR3 spans 13 residues. The CDR3 protein is CASKLGGLDEAFF. The DNA for the CDR3 is TGTGCCAGCAAGTTGGGGGGTTTGGATGAAGCTTTCTTT.

The CDR3 spells CAISEGSTGFDTEAFF. The DNA for the CDR3 is TGTGCCATCAGTGAGGGGTCGACAGGGTTCGACACTGAAGCTTTCTTT. The gene calls are TRBV10-3 and TRBJ1-1; 7 bases line up with TRBD1. Germline V CDR1 and CDR2: ENHRY, SYGVKD. There are 16 residues in the CDR3. V was clipped by 2 bases and J by 3 bases; unmatched bases: 9.

The chain is built from TRBV5-6 and TRBJ1-2; D is perhaps TRBD1 (5 bases). Germline V gene sequence: CDR1 SGHDT, CDR2 YYEEEE. This CDR3 has 14 residues. V lost 3 bases, J lost 7 bases, and 16 bases lay in between. DNA for the CDR3: TGTGCCAGCAGCTCCCCGGCAGGGAACGGTGGCTACACCTTC. Translating it yields CASSSPAGNGGYTF.

This clone occurred a few times. The J gene is TRBJ1-6, the V gene TRBV7-3, with D perhaps matching TRBD1 (5 bases). The CDR3 spans 12 residues. The V and J ends lost 3 bases and 14 bases respectively, with 11 bases between them. The germline V gene encodes CDR1 SGHTA and CDR2 FQGTGA. The CDR3, as DNA: TGTGCCAGCAGCTTCGGTCCGGGGGCCCTCCACTTT. It yields the protein CASSFGPGALHF.